Shown below are 10 T cell receptor beta chains from a single sample sequenced in a study of blood T cell repertoires in COVID-19. Clones were read by immunoSEQ multiplex PCR, and TCRdb kept only the in-frame ones, dropping some. The table lists 120,000 or so clones, roughly four fifths of them singletons. The sample consisted of peripheral blood. These receptor sequences come from a man in his fifties or sixties with acute or convalescent COVID-19.

The rearrangement uses TRBV6-5 and TRBJ1-2; maybe TRBD1 (6 bases). V was clipped by 3 bases and J by 6 bases, with 11 bases between them. CDR1 and CDR2 (germline): MNHEY, SVGAGI. The CDR3 sequence is 13 residues long. CDR3 amino acids: CASSYRAGDGYTF. The CDR3 nucleotides are TGTGCCAGCAGTTATCGGGCAGGGGATGGCTACACCTTC.

This chain connects TRBV6-2 or TRBV6-3 to TRBJ2-7; TRBD2 aligns across 10 bases. This CDR3 contains 15 residues. After removal of 4 bases from V and 1 base from J, the junction contained 4 bases not matched to a gene. Germline V gives CDR1 MNHEY, CDR2 SVGEGT. CDR3 loop: CASSFGLAASYEQYF. CDR3 DNA: TGTGCCAGCAGTTTCGGACTAGCGGCTTCCTACGAGCAGTACTTC.

The chain recombines TRBV3-1 (or the pseudogene TRBV3-2) with TRBJ2-7; a possible D gene is TRBD2 (5 bases). Germline loops: CDR1 LGHDT, CDR2 YNNKEL (reference sequence). V dropped 1 base and J dropped 7 bases, with 11 bases sitting between them. The CDR3 runs 13 residues. Here the CDR3 DNA reads TGTGCCAGCAGCCAAGGGGGTACGGGAGAGCAGTACTTC. Its protein is CASSQGGTGEQYF.

The chain uses TRBV19 and TRBJ2-7; 8 nucleotides line up with TRBD2. Germline loops: CDR1 LNHDA, CDR2 SQIVND (reference sequence). The CDR3 sequence is 14 residues long. V lost 6 bases and J lost 1; bases outside the gene matches: 5. The DNA for the CDR3 is TGTGCCAGTAGCTTCTTAGCGGGGTCCTACGAGCAGTACTTC. Its protein product is CASSFLAGSYEQYF.

The rearrangement links TRBV29-1 to TRBJ1-4, with 7 positions matching TRBD1. The CDR3 is 15 amino acids. CDR1 is SQVTM and CDR2 is ANQGSEA in the germline V gene. With V trimmed by 6 bases and J by 4 bases, 11 bases remained unmatched. The CDR3 loop is CSVRNTGDLNEKLFF. CDR3 DNA: TGCAGCGTCAGAAACACAGGGGACCTTAATGAAAAACTGTTTTTT.

The chain recombines TRBV29-1 with TRBJ2-2, with 7 positions matching TRBD1. V dropped 7 bases and J dropped 4; count of bases not matched to a gene: 9. The CDR3 totals 14 residues. Germline assignment: CDR1 SQVTM and CDR2 ANQGSEA. CDR3 sequence (DNA): TGCAGCGGTACACAGGGGATTAGCACCGGGGAGCTGTTTTTT. It yields the protein CSGTQGISTGELFF.

The chain links TRBV12-3 or TRBV12-4 to TRBJ1-6; D gene unclear. V was trimmed by 6 bases and J by 5 bases, leaving 8 bases between them. This CDR3 contains 13 residues. The CDR3 sequence: CASRRVDNSPLHF. In DNA form, the CDR3 reads TGTGCCAGCAGGCGAGTTGATAATTCACCCCTCCACTTT.

This clone came up once. The chain uses TRBV24-1 and TRBJ2-3, with 7 positions matching TRBD1. V lost 4 bases, J lost 0 bases, and 6 bases stayed unmatched. This CDR3 comprises 16 residues. CDR1 and CDR2 (germline): KGHDR, SFDVKD. The CDR3 loop is CATSDQGDSSTDTQYF. The CDR3 region has the DNA TGTGCCACCAGTGACCAGGGGGACAGCAGCACAGATACGCAGTATTTT.

The chain recombines TRBV6-5 with TRBJ2-1; TRBD2 matches 12 bases. Unmatched junction bases numbered 8, after V lost 2 bases and J lost 12 bases. This CDR3 has 15 residues. Germline V lookup: CDR1 MNHEY, CDR2 SVGAGI. CDR3 in DNA: TGTGCCAGCAGTTACGGCGGACTAGCGGGATCGGGGCAGTTCTTC. Translation: CASSYGGLAGSGQFF.

A few counts support this clone. The CDR3 DNA sequence: TGTGCCAGCAGCTGGTCCCCAGACTACGAGCAGTACTTC. Amino acid sequence: CASSWSPDYEQYF. J is TRBJ2-7 and V is TRBV11-1, with unresolved D. The CDR3 totals 13 residues. Germline CDR1 and CDR2: SGHAT and FQDESV (reference sequence). V was pared by 4 bases and J by 3 bases, with 10 bases between.